Each of the 30 T cell receptor beta chains below was sequenced from the same sample in a study of T cells after posttransplantation cyclophosphamide. The table came from immunoSEQ multiplex PCR; TCRdb's copy has only in-frame clones and leaves some out. This table holds just over 65,000 clones, about 94% found once. Input material: PBMCs. The receptors shown here come from a woman in her thirties in good health and a related stem cell transplant donor.

The chain couples TRBV6-4 to TRBJ1-5, with TRBD1 matching 7 bases. V lost 3 bases to trimming and J lost 0 bases; unmatched junction nucleotides: 2. The CDR3 spans 15 residues. Germline V lookup: CDR1 MRHNA, CDR2 SNTAGT. For the CDR3, the DNA is TGTGCCAGCAGTGAACAGGGGTCTAGCAATCAGCCCCAGCATTTT. Protein sequence: CASSEQGSSNQPQHF.

The chain joins TRBV20-1 to TRBJ2-3; D is unclear. In germline, CDR1 is DFQATT, CDR2 SNEGSKA (reference sequence). The CDR3 loop spans 11 amino acids. Deletions cut 5 bases from V and 7 bases from J, with 10 bases between. CDR3 bases: TGCAGTGCTTTCGTTACTAATACGCAGTATTTT. Translating gives CSAFVTNTQYF.

The chain couples TRBV5-4 to TRBJ1-2; 7 bases are shared with TRBD1. This CDR3 spans 13 amino acids. V dropped 4 bases and J dropped 8; count of bases not matched to a gene: 8. Looked up from germline, CDR1 is SGHNT and CDR2 is YYREEE (reference sequence). CDR3 amino acids: CASSKETGSGYTF. The CDR3 DNA is TGTGCCAGCAGCAAAGAGACAGGGAGCGGCTACACCTTC.

The V and J genes are TRBV5-6 and TRBJ2-3; D is unresolved. The CDR3 is made up of 13 amino acids. Germline V gives CDR1 SGHDT, CDR2 YYEEEE. V lost 1 base, J lost 6 bases, and 9 bases lay in between. The CDR3 loop reads CASSLRGRDTQYF. In nucleotides, the CDR3 is TGTGCCAGCAGCTTGCGCGGTAGGGATACGCAGTATTTT.

This chain uses TRBV13 with TRBJ2-3, with D perhaps matching TRBD2 (6 bases). Germline assignment: CDR1 PRHDT and CDR2 FYEKMQ (reference sequence). Trimming removed 3 bases from V and 7 bases from J, with 14 bases in between. The CDR3 spans 14 residues. CDR3 nucleotide sequence: TGTGCCAGCAGCTTCTTTTTTGGCGGGAATACGCAGTATTTT. As protein: CASSFFFGGNTQYF.

V is TRBV11-1 and J is TRBJ1-5; D not resolved. This CDR3 region has 13 residues. The germline gives CDR1 SGHAT, CDR2 FQDESV (reference sequence). The V gene lost 5 bases and the J gene lost 6 bases, with 11 bases spanning the gap. CDR3: CASSQNAAQPQHF. The CDR3 coding sequence is TGTGCCAGCAGCCAAAATGCCGCTCAGCCCCAGCATTTT.

In its sample, this clone was seen once. This chain uses TRBV10-3 with TRBJ2-5; D unclear. Germline CDR1 is ENHRY and CDR2 is SYGVKD. The CDR3 extends over 13 amino acids. Between the trimmed V and J ends, which lost 1 base and 3 bases, there was a span of 6 bases. DNA for the CDR3: TGTGCCATCAGTGAGTATCGGGAAGAGACCCAGTACTTC. Amino acids: CAISEYREETQYF.

V gene TRBV5-4 combines with J gene TRBJ1-2; 8 nucleotides agree with TRBD1. CDR1 is SGHNT, CDR2 YYREEE, per germline (reference sequence). The CDR3 loop spans 15 amino acids. V was pared by 0 bases and J by 3 bases, with 4 bases of the junction left unmatched. The CDR3 loop reads CASSLDSGQDYGYTF. In DNA, the CDR3 is TGTGCCAGCAGCTTGGACTCGGGACAGGACTATGGCTACACCTTC.

V usage is TRBV5-4 and J usage is TRBJ1-1; the D is unclear. Per the germline V gene, CDR1 is SGHNT and CDR2 is YYREEE (reference sequence). Trimming cost V 4 bases and J 0 bases, with 4 bases left between them. This CDR3 has 12 amino acids. The CDR3 loop reads CASSQMNTEAFF. DNA of the CDR3: TGTGCCAGCAGCCAGATGAACACTGAAGCTTTCTTT.

This chain uses TRBV29-1 with TRBJ2-3; perhaps TRBD2 as D (5 bases). V lost 4 bases and J lost 1, with 6 bases in between. This CDR3 has 12 residues. Germline CDR1 is SQVTM and CDR2 is ANQGSEA. CDR3: CSVVEGTDTQYF. The CDR3 DNA is TGCAGCGTTGTGGAGGGCACAGATACGCAGTATTTT.

The chain has TRBV6-4 and TRBJ1-6; tentatively, D is TRBD1 (6 bases). The CDR3 totals 15 residues. Germline assignment: CDR1 MRHNA and CDR2 SNTAGT. V was shortened by 7 bases and J by 0 bases, with 10 bases between the two germline ends. CDR3 sequence reads: CASNKQGSYNSPLHF. The CDR3 bases are TGTGCCAGCAACAAACAGGGCTCCTATAATTCACCCCTCCACTTT.

The chain links TRBV15 to TRBJ2-7; D unresolved. V was trimmed by 3 bases and J by 0 bases, leaving 12 bases between them. The germline V gene encodes CDR1 LNHNV and CDR2 YYDKDF (reference sequence). The CDR3 sequence is 15 residues long. CDR3 sequence reads: CATSRELKPSYEQYF. The CDR3 DNA sequence: TGTGCCACCAGCAGGGAGTTGAAACCCTCCTACGAGCAGTACTTC.

This chain links TRBV10-3 with TRBJ2-5, with D uncertain. The V end lost 7 bases, the J end lost 3 bases, and 15 bases lay between the germline ends. In germline, CDR1 is ENHRY, CDR2 SYGVKD. The CDR3 contains 14 residues. As DNA, the CDR3 is TGTGCCATCAAGGCGAGCGCCGTTAAAGAGACCCAGTACTTC. It encodes CAIKASAVKETQYF.

This clone was found once. The V gene is TRBV5-1, the J gene TRBJ2-7; 7 nucleotides match TRBD1. Germline V lookup: CDR1 SGHRS, CDR2 YFSETQ. Trimming took 3 bases from V and 5 from J; bases not matched to a gene: 8. There are 14 residues in the CDR3. The CDR3 loop reads CASSSDRARHEQYF. CDR3 in DNA: TGCGCCAGCAGCTCCGACAGGGCCAGACACGAGCAGTACTTC.

CDR3 in amino acids: CASSPEDLALGDTQYF. CDR3 bases: TGTGCCAGCAGCCCAGAGGATCTAGCACTGGGAGATACGCAGTATTTT. This chain joins TRBV9 and TRBJ2-3, with D perhaps matching TRBD2 (5 bases). The CDR3 totals 16 residues. Germline CDR1 reads SGDLS; CDR2 reads YYNGEE. Trimming pared 4 bases from V and 5 bases from J, leaving 20 bases between.

The rearrangement links TRBV20-1 to TRBJ1-1, with D uncertain. This CDR3 is 10 amino acids long. CDR1 is DFQATT, CDR2 SNEGSKA, per germline (reference sequence). The ends were cut back, 3 bases at V and 4 bases at J, with 3 bases in the middle. This CDR3 reads CSASPTEAFF. In DNA, the CDR3 is TGCAGTGCTAGTCCCACTGAAGCTTTCTTT.

The chain couples TRBV4-1 to TRBJ2-2, with D unclear. Trimming removed 0 bases from V and 2 bases from J, with 10 bases in between. The CDR3 spans 16 residues. Germline V gene lookup returns CDR1 MGHRA and CDR2 YSYEKL. DNA of the CDR3: TGCGCCAGCAGCCAAGATCCAGTAGGAAACACCGGGGAGCTGTTTTTT. Amino acid sequence: CASSQDPVGNTGELFF.

By frequency in the sample, this clone is medium-sized (0.01 to 0.1%). The V gene is TRBV27, the J gene TRBJ2-5; perhaps TRBD2 as D (6 bases). The germline V gene has CDR1 MNHEY and CDR2 SMNVEV (reference sequence). This CDR3 has 18 amino acids. Trimming took 3 bases from V and 2 from J, leaving 22 bases between them. CDR3 nucleotide sequence: TGTGCCAGCAGTTTGTGCAGAGCCGGGGGAAATACACAAGAGACCCAGTACTTC. It translates to CASSLCRAGGNTQETQYF.

The chain uses TRBV2 and TRBJ1-3; TRBD1 might be the D (5 bases). The CDR3 totals 15 residues. Trimming cost V 7 bases and J 4 bases, with 17 bases left between them. Germline V CDR1 and CDR2: SNHLY, FYNNEI. CDR3 sequence (DNA): TGTGCCAGCAAGGATGCCAGGGTCGCCGGAAACACCATATATTTT. As protein: CASKDARVAGNTIYF.

The chain is built from TRBV7-9 and TRBJ1-3, with unresolved D. CDR1 is SEHNR, CDR2 FQNEAQ, per germline (reference sequence). CDR3 size: 16 residues. V lost 0 bases to trimming and J lost 2 bases, with 11 bases between them. This CDR3 is CASSLAPLNPGNTIYF. The CDR3 DNA follows: TGTGCCAGCAGCTTAGCACCTCTCAATCCTGGAAACACCATATATTTT. The entire variable domain, with the rest obtained from reference TRBV7-9 and TRBJ1-3, is as follows: DTGVSQNPRHKITKRGQNVTFRCDPISEHNRLYWYRQTLGQGPEFLTYFQNEAQLEKSRLLSDRFSAERPKGSFSTLEIQRTEQGDSAMYLCASSLAPLNPGNTIYFGEGSWLTVV.

This chain uses TRBV12-5 with TRBJ1-5; D might be TRBD1 (5 bases). Per the germline V gene, CDR1 is LGHNT and CDR2 is FRNRAP. The length of the CDR3 is 12 residues. Trimming removed 6 bases at V and 6 bases at J, with 9 bases between. The CDR3 DNA is TGTGCTAGTGGGGAGGGGATTCAGCCCCAGCATTTT. It encodes CASGEGIQPQHF.

This clone has a handful of counts. This chain links TRBV10-3 with TRBJ1-1; 7 bases map to TRBD1. The germline CDR1 and CDR2 sequences are ENHRY and SYGVKD. This CDR3 spans 15 amino acids. J gave up 0 bases and V 8 bases, and 9 bases lay outside the gene matches. CDR3 coding DNA: TGTGCCATCGCGTCGAGGACAGGCCTGAACACTGAAGCTTTCTTT. As protein: CAIASRTGLNTEAFF.

J is TRBJ1-6 and V is TRBV19; 11 nucleotides agree with TRBD1. This CDR3 has 16 residues. V gave up 2 bases and J gave up 10 bases; unmatched junction bases: 7. Per the germline V gene, CDR1 is LNHDA and CDR2 is SQIVND (reference sequence). The CDR3 protein is CASSINGQGAGSPLHF. In nucleotides, the CDR3 is TGTGCCAGTAGTATAAATGGACAGGGGGCCGGGTCACCCCTCCACTTT.

CDR3 sequence (DNA): TGCGCCAGCAGCCAAGACGGTAGAGTCGGGACCCAGTACTTC. This gives the protein CASSQDGRVGTQYF. The chain employs TRBV4-1 and TRBJ2-5, with D unclear. Germline V CDR1 and CDR2: MGHRA, YSYEKL. The CDR3 has 14 residues. Trimming pared 0 bases from V and 7 bases from J, leaving 12 bases between.

CDR3 DNA: TGTGCCAGCAGCTTCGGGACAGGGGGCGCAACTAATGAAAAACTGTTTTTT. Its protein product is CASSFGTGGATNEKLFF. The chain has TRBV5-6 and TRBJ1-4; TRBD1 matches 12 bases. CDR1 and CDR2 (germline): SGHDT, YYEEEE. The CDR3 totals 17 residues. J was trimmed by 0 bases and V by 2 bases; bases with no gene match: 2.

This rearrangement joins TRBV9 to TRBJ1-1; D call uncertain. This CDR3 is 15 amino acids long. Trimming left V 3 bases short and J 1 base short, with 13 bases between. The germline gives CDR1 SGDLS, CDR2 YYNGEE. CDR3: CASSALRTANTEAFF. The CDR3 bases are TGTGCCAGCAGCGCTCTCAGGACGGCGAACACTGAAGCTTTCTTT.

The genes are TRBV7-8 and TRBJ2-3; 9 bases are shared with TRBD2. The CDR3 totals 16 residues. With V trimmed by 4 bases and J by 10 bases, 15 bases remained unmatched. CDR1 is SGHVS, CDR2 FQNEAQ, per germline. Here the CDR3 reads CASSSAVAGAQIAQYF. As DNA, the CDR3 is TGTGCCAGCAGCTCCGCCGTAGCGGGGGCGCAAATCGCGCAGTATTTT.

The rearrangement links TRBV7-8 to TRBJ2-1; D unclear. The CDR3 extends over 11 amino acids. The ends were cut back, 3 bases at V and 5 bases at J, with 2 bases in the middle. Germline V gives CDR1 SGHVS, CDR2 FQNEAQ. In DNA form, the CDR3 reads TGTGCCAGCAGCTTCAACAATGAGCAGTTCTTC. Translating gives CASSFNNEQFF. The full variable domain, in which reference TRBV7-8 and TRBJ2-1 provide the parts outside the CDR3, is GAGVSQSPRYKVAKRGQDVALRCDPISGHVSLFWYQQALGQGPEFLTYFQNEAQLDKSGLPSDRFFAERPEGSVSTLKIQRTQQEDSAVYLCASSFNNEQFFGPGTRLTVL.

CDR3 sequence: CATMGGMGLKSPLHF. The CDR3 nucleotides are TGTGCCACCATGGGGGGGATGGGGTTAAAGTCACCCCTCCACTTT. This chain links TRBV6-1 with TRBJ1-6; D may be TRBD1 (5 bases). The CDR3 has 15 residues. Germline V gives CDR1 MNHNS, CDR2 SASEGT. V gave up 10 bases and J gave up 10 bases, with 23 bases separating them.

This clone was counted between two and nine times. The chain employs TRBV4-1 and TRBJ1-2, with 7 bases that match TRBD1. Trimming cost V 6 bases and J 0 bases; bases outside gene matches: 4. Germline V gene sequence: CDR1 MGHRA, CDR2 YSYEKL. The CDR3 length is 14 residues. This CDR3 reads CASSLGTANYGYTF. In nucleotides, the CDR3 is TGCGCCAGCAGTCTGGGGACAGCTAACTATGGCTACACCTTC.